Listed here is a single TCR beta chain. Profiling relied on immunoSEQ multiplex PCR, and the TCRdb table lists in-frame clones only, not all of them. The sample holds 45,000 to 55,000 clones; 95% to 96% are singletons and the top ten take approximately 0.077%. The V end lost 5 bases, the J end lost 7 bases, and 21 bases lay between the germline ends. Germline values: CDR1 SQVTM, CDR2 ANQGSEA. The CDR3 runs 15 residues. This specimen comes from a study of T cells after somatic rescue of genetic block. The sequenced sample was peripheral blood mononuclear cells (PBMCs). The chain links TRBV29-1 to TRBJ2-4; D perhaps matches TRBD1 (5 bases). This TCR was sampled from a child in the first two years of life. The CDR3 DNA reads TGCAGCGTTTTTGACAGCCCTATAGGCCAGAACATTCAGTACTTC. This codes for CSVFDSPIGQNIQYF. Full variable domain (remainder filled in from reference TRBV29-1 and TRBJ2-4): SAVISQKPSRDICQRGTSLTIQCQVDSQVTMMFWYRQQPGQSLTLIATANQGSEATYESGFVIDKFPISRPNLTFSTLTVSNMSPEDSSIYLCSVFDSPIGQNIQYFGAGTRLSVL.